The 5 T cell receptor beta chains given below trace back to one sample, sequenced in a study of Ad26.COV2.S vaccination and SARS-CoV-2 variants (dated by TCRdb to 2020 to 2023). Taken with the paper, the label for treatment or condition translates to: some 19 received Ad26.COV2.S at low or high dose, single or two shots; about five received placebo; per-sample allocation not given. For vaccine and placebo recipients, the sequenced repertoires came from samples collected on day 63 after the first injection. The receptor library was made with the immunoSEQ multiplex PCR assay. TCRdb carries this immuneACCESS record with in-frame sequences only. Its versions omit some clonotypes, under half of them owing to an unresolved V gene in the studies checked, with the rest unexplained. In all, the sample holds roughly 300,000 clones, and 80% to 90% of those were seen once. Around 5.3% of the sample goes to the ten largest clones.

Sequenced here: peripheral blood, sampled in a trial of Ad26.COV2.S vaccine versus placebo. Receptors were obtained from a person aged 18-60 years who received the Ad26.COV2.S COVID-19 vaccine or a placebo.

This clone has only one observation. The chain couples TRBV5-1 to TRBJ2-7, with 7 positions matching TRBD1. The CDR3 sequence is 13 residues long. Germline V gene sequence: CDR1 SGHRS, CDR2 YFSETQ. J gave up 6 bases and V 1 base, and 4 bases lay outside the gene matches. CDR3 coding DNA: TGCGCCAGCAGCTTGCTCACAGGGGTCGAGCAGTACTTC. Amino acid sequence: CASSLLTGVEQYF. Variable domain in full (rest from reference TRBV5-1 and TRBJ2-7): KAGVTQTPRYLIKTRGQQVTLSCSPISGHRSVSWYQQTPGQGLQFLFEYFSETQRNKGNFPGRFSGRQFSNSRSEMNVSTLELGDSALYLCASSLLTGVEQYFGPGTRLTVT.

V gene TRBV6-6 combines with J gene TRBJ2-2; 9 nucleotides align to TRBD1. V was clipped by 8 bases and J by 7 bases; unmatched bases: 5. The germline V gene encodes CDR1 MNHNY and CDR2 SVGAGI (reference sequence). The CDR3 contains 13 residues. The CDR3 here is CASQQGAGGELFF. In DNA form, the CDR3 reads TGTGCCAGCCAACAGGGGGCTGGCGGGGAGCTGTTTTTT.

This clone appeared once. The chain has TRBV7-2 and TRBJ2-7, with TRBD1 matching over 8 bases. CDR1 and CDR2 from the germline V gene are SGHTA and FQGNSA. V dropped 0 bases and J dropped 2; count of bases not matched to a gene: 3. This CDR3 region has 15 residues. The CDR3 DNA follows: TGTGCCAGCAGCTTAGCTCCAGGGGGCACCTACGAGCAGTACTTC. Translating gives CASSLAPGGTYEQYF.

The V and J genes are TRBV4-1 and TRBJ2-2; D gene unclear. The V end lost 4 bases, the J end lost 6 bases, and 15 bases lay between the germline ends. From germline, CDR1 is MGHRA and CDR2 YSYEKL. The CDR3 loop spans 15 amino acids. The CDR3 sequence is CASSRQNSKAGELFF. The CDR3 nucleotides are TGCGCCAGCAGCCGCCAAAATTCCAAGGCCGGGGAGCTGTTTTTT.

This chain links TRBV28 with TRBJ1-2; 9 bases are shared with TRBD1. J lost 8 bases, V lost 6 bases, and 10 bases had no gene match. Germline V gives CDR1 MDHEN, CDR2 SYDVKM. The CDR3 consists of 14 residues. The CDR3 sequence: CASSAPWTGEGYTF. Written as DNA, the CDR3 is TGTGCCAGCAGCGCCCCATGGACAGGGGAGGGCTACACCTTC.